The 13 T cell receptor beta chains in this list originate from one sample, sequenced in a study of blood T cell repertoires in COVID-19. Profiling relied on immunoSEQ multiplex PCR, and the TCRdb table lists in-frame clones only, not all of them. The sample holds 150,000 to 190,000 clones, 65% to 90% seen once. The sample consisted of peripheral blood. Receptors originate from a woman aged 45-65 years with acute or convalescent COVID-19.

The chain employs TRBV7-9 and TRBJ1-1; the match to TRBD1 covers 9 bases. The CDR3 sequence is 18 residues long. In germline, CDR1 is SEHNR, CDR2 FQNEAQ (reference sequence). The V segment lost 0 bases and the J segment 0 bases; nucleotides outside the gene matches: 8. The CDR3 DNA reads TGTGCCAGCAGCTTAGCCCAAAGACAGGGGGTGATGAACACTGAAGCTTTCTTT. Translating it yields CASSLAQRQGVMNTEAFF.

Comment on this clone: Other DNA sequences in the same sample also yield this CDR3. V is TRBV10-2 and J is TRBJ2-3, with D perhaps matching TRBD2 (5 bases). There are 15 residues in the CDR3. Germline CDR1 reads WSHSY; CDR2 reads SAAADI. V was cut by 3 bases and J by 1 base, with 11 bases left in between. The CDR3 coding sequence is TGCGCCAGCAGTGAAGGGCTAGCCCGCACAGATACGCAGTATTTT. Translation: CASSEGLARTDTQYF.

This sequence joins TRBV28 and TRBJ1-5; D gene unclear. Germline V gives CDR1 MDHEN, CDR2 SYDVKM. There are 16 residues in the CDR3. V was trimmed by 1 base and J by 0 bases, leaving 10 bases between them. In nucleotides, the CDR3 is TGTGCCAGCAGTTTATCGTGGGGAGATAGCAATCAGCCCCAGCATTTT. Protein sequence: CASSLSWGDSNQPQHF.

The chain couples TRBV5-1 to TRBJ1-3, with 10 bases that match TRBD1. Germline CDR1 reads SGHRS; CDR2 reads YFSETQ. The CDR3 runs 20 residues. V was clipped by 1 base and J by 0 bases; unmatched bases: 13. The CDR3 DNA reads TGCGCCAGCAGCTTGCAGGGACAGGGGCGTCCGTGGGACTCTGGAAACACCATATATTTT. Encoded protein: CASSLQGQGRPWDSGNTIYF.

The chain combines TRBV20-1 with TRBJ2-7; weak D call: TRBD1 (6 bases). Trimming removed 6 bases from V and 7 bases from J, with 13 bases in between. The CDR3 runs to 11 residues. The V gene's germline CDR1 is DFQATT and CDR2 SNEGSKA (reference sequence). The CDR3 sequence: CSADQGREQYF. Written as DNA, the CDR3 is TGCAGTGCCGATCAGGGGCGGGAGCAGTACTTC.

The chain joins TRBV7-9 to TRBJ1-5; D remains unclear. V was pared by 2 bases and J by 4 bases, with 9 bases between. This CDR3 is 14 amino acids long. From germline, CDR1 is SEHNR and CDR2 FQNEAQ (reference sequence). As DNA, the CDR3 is TGTGCCAGCAGCTTAACCACGGGAAATCAGCCCCAGCATTTT. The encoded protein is CASSLTTGNQPQHF.

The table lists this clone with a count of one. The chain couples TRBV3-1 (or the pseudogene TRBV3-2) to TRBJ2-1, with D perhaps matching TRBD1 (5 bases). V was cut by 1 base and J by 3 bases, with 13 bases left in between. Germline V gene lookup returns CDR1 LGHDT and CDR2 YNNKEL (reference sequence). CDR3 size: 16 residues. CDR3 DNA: TGTGCCAGCAGCCAAGCGGACACAAAACGCTACAATGAGCAGTTCTTC. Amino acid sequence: CASSQADTKRYNEQFF.

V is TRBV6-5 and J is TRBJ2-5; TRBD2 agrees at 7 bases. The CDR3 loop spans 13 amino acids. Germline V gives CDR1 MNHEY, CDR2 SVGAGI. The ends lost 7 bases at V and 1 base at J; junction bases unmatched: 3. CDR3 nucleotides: TGTGCCAGCAAACGGGGGGTCCAAGAGACCCAGTACTTC. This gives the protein CASKRGVQETQYF.

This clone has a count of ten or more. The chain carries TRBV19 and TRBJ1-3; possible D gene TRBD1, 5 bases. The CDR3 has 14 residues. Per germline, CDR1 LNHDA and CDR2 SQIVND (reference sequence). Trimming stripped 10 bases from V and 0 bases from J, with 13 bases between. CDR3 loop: CATLGLHSGNTIYF. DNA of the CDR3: TGTGCCACGCTGGGGCTCCACTCTGGAAACACCATATATTTT.

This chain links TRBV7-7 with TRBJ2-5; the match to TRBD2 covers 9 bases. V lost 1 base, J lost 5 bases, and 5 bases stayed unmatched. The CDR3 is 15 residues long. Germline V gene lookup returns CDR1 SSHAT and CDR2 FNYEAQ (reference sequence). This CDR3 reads CASSLVAGVGETQYF. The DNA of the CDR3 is TGTGCCAGCAGCTTAGTAGCGGGAGTCGGTGAGACCCAGTACTTC. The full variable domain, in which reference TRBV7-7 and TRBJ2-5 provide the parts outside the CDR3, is GAGVSQSPRYKVTKRGQDVTLRCDPISSHATLYWYQQALGQGPEFLTYFNYEAQPDKSGLPSDRFSAERPEGSISTLTIQRTEQRDSAMYRCASSLVAGVGETQYFGPGTRLLVL.

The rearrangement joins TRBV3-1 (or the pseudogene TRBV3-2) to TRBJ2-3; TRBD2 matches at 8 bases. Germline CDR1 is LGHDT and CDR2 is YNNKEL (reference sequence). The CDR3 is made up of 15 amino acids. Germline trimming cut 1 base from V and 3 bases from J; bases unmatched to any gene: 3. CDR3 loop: CASSQAGGWTDTQYF. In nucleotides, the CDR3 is TGTGCCAGCAGCCAAGCGGGAGGGTGGACAGATACGCAGTATTTT.

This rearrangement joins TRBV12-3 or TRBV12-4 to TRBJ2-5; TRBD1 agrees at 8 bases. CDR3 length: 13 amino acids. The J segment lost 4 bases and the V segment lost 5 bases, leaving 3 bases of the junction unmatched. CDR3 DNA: TGTGCCAGCAGTCTAACAGGGGGAGAGACCCAGTACTTC. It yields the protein CASSLTGGETQYF.

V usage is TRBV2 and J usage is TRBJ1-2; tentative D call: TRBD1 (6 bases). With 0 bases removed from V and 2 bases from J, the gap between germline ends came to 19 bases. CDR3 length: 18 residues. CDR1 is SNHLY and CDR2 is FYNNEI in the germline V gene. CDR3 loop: CASSEAFSGVQGNYGYTF. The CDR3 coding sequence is TGTGCCAGCAGTGAAGCGTTTTCTGGGGTACAGGGCAACTATGGCTACACCTTC.